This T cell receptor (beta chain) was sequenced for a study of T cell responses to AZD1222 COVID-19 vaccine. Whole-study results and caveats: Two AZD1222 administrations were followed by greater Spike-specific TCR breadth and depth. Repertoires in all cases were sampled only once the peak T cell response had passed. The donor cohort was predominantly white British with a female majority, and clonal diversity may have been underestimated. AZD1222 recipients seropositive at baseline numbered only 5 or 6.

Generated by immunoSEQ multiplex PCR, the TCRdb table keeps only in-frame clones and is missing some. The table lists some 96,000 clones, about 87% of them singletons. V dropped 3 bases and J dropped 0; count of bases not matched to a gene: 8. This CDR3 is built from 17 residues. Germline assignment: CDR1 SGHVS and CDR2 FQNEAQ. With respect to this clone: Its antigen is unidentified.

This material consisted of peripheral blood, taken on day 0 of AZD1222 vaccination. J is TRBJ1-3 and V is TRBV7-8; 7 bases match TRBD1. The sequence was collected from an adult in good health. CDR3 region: CASSFGGDRDSGNTIYF. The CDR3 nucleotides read TGTGCCAGCAGCTTCGGGGGAGACAGGGACTCTGGAAACACCATATATTTT.